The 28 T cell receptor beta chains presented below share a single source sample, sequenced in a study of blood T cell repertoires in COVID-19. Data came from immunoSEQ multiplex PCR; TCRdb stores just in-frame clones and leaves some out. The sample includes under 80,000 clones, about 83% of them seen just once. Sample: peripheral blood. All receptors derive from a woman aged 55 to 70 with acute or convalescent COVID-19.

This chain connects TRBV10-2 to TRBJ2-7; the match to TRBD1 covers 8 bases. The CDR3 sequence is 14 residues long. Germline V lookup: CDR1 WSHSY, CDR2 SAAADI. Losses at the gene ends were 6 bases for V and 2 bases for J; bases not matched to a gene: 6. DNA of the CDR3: TGCGCCAGCAGATCCTCAGGGGGCACCTACGAGCAGTACTTC. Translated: CASRSSGGTYEQYF.

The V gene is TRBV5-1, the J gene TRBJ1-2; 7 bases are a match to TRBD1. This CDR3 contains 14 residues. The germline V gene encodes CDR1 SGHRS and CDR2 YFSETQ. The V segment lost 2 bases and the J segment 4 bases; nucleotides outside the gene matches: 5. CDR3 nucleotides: TGCGCCAGCAGCTTAGGGGGCAAGGGCTATGGCTACACCTTC. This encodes CASSLGGKGYGYTF. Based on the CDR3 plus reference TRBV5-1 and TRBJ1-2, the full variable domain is KAGVTQTPRYLIKTRGQQVTLSCSPISGHRSVSWYQQTPGQGLQFLFEYFSETQRNKGNFPGRFSGRQFSNSRSEMNVSTLELGDSALYLCASSLGGKGYGYTFGSGTRLTVV.

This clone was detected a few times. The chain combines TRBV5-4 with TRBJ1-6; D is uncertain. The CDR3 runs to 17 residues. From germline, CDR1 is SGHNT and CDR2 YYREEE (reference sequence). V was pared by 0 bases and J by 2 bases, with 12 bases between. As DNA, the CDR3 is TGTGCCAGCAGCTTGGGCGAGGGAGGAACCTATAATTCACCCCTCCACTTT. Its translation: CASSLGEGGTYNSPLHF.

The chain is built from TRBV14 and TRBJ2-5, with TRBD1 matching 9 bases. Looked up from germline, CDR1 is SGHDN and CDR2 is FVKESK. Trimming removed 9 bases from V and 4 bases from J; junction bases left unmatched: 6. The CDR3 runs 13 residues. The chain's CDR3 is CASSGQGVETQYF. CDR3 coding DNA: TGTGCCAGTTCGGGACAGGGAGTAGAGACCCAGTACTTC.

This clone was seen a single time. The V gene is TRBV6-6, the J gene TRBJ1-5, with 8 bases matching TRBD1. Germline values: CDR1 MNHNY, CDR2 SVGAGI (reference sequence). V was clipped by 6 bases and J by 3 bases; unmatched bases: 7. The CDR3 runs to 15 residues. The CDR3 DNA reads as TGTGCCAGCAGCTTGACAGGGGAAGTCAATCAGCCCCAGCATTTT. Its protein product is CASSLTGEVNQPQHF.

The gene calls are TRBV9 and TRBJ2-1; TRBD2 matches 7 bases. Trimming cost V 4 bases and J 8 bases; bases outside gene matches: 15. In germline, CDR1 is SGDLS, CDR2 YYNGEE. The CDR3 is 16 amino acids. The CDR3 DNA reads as TGTGCCAGCAGCCCTTCGGTGCAGCGGGGTATGTATGAGCAGTTCTTC. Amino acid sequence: CASSPSVQRGMYEQFF.

CDR3 nucleotides: TGTGCCAGTAGTCGACAGGTTTCTGGAAACACCATATATTTT. This encodes CASSRQVSGNTIYF. This chain connects TRBV19 to TRBJ1-3, with D possibly TRBD1 on 6 matching bases. The germline V and J ends were trimmed by 5 bases and 1 base, with 9 bases remaining between them. The germline CDR1 and CDR2 sequences are LNHDA and SQIVND (reference sequence). The CDR3 runs 14 residues.

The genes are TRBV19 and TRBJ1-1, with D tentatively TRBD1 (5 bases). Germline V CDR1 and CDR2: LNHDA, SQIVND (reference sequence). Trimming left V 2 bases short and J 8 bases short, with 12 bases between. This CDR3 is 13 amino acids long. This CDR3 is CASSITTGEEAFF. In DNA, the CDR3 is TGTGCCAGTAGTATAACCACGGGGGAGGAAGCTTTCTTT.

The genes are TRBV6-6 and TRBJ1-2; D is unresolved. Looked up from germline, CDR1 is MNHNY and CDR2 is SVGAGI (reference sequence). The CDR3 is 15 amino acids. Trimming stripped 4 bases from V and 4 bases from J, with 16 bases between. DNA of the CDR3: TGTGCCAGCAGTTCCCCCGGGGTACGGAGCTATGGCTACACCTTC. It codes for CASSSPGVRSYGYTF.

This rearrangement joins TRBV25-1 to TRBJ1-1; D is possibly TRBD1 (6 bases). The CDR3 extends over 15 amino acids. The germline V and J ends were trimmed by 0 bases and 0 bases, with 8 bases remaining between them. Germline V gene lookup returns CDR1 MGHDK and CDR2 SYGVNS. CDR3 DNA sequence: TGTGCCAGCAGTGAATATCCAGGGGTGAACACTGAAGCTTTCTTT. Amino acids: CASSEYPGVNTEAFF. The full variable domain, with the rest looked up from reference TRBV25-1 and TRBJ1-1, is EADIYQTPRYLVIGTGKKITLECSQTMGHDKMYWYQQDPGMELHLIHYSYGVNSTEKGDLSSESTVSRIRTEHFPLTLESARPSHTSQYLCASSEYPGVNTEAFFGQGTRLTVV.

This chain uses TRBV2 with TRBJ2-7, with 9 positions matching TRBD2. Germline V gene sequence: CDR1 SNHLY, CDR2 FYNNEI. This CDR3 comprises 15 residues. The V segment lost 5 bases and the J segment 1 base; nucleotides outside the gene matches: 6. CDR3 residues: CASSWSGGTSYEQYF. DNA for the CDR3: TGTGCCAGCAGTTGGAGCGGGGGGACGTCCTACGAGCAGTACTTC.

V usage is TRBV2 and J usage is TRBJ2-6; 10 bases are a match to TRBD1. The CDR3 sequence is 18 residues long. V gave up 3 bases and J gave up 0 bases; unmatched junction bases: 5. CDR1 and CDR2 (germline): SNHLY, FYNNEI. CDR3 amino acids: CASSDGDRGFSGANVLTF. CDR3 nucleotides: TGTGCCAGCAGTGATGGGGACAGGGGTTTCTCTGGGGCCAACGTCCTGACTTTC.

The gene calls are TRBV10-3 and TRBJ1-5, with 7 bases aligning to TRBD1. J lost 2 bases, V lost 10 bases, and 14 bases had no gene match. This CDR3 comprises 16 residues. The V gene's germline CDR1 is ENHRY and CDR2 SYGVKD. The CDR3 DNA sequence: TGTGCCACGACGGACAGGTCGGGAGCGGGCAATCAGCCCCAGCATTTT. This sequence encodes CATTDRSGAGNQPQHF.

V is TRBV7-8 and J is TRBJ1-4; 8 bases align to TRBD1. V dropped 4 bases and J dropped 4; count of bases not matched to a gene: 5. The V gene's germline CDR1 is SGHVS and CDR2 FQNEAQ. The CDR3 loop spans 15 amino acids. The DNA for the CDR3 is TGTGCCAGCAGCTCACGACAGGGGATTAATGAAAAACTGTTTTTT. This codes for CASSSRQGINEKLFF.

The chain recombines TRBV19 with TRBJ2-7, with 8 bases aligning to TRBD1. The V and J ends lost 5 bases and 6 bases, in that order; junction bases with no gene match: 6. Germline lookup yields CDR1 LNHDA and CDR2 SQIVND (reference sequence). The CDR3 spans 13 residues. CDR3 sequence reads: CASSGSGTGEQYF. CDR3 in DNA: TGTGCCAGTAGTGGTTCCGGGACAGGCGAGCAGTACTTC.

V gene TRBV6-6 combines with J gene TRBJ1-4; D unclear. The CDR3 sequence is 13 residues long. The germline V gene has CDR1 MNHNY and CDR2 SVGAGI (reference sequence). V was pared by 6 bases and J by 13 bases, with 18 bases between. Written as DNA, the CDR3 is TGTGCCAGCAGCTCGGATACCCCACGGGTACTGTTTTTT. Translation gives CASSSDTPRVLFF.

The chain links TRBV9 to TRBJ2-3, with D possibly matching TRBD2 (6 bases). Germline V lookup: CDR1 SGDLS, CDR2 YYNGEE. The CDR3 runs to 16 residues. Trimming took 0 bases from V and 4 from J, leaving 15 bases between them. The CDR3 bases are TGTGCCAGCAGCGTAGCTGGAGGGACCCCATCAGATACGCAGTATTTT. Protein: CASSVAGGTPSDTQYF.

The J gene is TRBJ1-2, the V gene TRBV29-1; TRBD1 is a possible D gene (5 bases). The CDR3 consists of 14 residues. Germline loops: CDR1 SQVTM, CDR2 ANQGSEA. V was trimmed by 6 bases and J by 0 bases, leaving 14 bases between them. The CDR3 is CSVAWTRANYGYTF. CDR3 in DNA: TGCAGCGTAGCTTGGACAAGAGCTAACTATGGCTACACCTTC.

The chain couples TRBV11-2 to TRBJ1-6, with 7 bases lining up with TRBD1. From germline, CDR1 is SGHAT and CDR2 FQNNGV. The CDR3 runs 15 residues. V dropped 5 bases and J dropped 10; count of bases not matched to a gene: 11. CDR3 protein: CASSTQTGSGSPLHF. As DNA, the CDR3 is TGTGCCAGCAGCACTCAGACAGGGTCGGGCTCACCCCTCCACTTT.

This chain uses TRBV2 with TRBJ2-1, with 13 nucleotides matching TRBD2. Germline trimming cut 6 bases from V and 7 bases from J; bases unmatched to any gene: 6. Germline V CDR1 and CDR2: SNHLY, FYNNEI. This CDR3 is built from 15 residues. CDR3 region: CASSLLAGGRNEQFF. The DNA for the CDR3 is TGTGCCAGCAGCCTACTAGCGGGGGGGAGGAATGAGCAGTTCTTC. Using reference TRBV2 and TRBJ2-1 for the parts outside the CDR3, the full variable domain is EPEVTQTPSHQVTQMGQEVILRCVPISNHLYFYWYRQILGQKVEFLVSFYNNEISEKSEIFDDQFSVERPDGSNFTLKIRSTKLEDSAMYFCASSLLAGGRNEQFFGPGTRLTVL.

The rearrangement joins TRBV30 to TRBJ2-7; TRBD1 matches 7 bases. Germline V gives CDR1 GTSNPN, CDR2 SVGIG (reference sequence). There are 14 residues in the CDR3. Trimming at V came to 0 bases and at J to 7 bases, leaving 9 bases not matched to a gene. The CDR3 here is CAWSVSKGAGEQYF. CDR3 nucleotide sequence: TGTGCCTGGAGTGTATCTAAGGGGGCCGGGGAGCAGTACTTC. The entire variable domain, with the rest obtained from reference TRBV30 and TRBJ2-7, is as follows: SQTIHQWPATLVQPVGSPLSLECTVEGTSNPNLYWYRQAAGRGLQLLFYSVGIGQISSEVPQNLSASRPQDRQFILSSKKLLLSDSGFYLCAWSVSKGAGEQYFGPGTRLTVT.

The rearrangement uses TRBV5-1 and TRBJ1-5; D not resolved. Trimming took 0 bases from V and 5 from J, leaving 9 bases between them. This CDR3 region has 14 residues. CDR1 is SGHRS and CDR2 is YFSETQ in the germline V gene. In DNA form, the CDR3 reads TGCGCCAGCAGCTTGGGGACTCTAGATCAGCCCCAGCATTTT. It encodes CASSLGTLDQPQHF.

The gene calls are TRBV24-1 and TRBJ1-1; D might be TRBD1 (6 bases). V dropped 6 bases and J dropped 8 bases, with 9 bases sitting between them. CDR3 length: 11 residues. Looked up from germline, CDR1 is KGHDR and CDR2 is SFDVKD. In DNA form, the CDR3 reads TGTGCCACCAGTCGGCAGGGGGAAGCTTTCTTT. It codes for CATSRQGEAFF.

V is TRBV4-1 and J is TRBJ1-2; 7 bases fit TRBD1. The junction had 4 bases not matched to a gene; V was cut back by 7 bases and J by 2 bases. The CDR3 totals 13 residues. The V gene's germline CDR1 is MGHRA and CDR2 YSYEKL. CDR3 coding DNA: TGCGCCAGCAATAGGGACAGCAACTATGGCTACACCTTC. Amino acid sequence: CASNRDSNYGYTF.

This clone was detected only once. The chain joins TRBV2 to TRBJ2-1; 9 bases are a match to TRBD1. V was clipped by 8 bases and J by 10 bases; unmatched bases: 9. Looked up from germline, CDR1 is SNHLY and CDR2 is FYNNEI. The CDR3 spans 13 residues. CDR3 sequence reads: CASGGQGGSEQFF. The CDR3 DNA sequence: TGTGCCAGCGGGGGACAGGGAGGTTCCGAGCAGTTCTTC.

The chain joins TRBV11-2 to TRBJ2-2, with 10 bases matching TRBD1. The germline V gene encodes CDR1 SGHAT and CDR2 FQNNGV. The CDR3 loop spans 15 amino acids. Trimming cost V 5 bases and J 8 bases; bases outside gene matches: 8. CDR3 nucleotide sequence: TGTGCCAGCAGCCCCGGGACAGGGGAAAGAGGGGAGCTGTTTTTT. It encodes CASSPGTGERGELFF.

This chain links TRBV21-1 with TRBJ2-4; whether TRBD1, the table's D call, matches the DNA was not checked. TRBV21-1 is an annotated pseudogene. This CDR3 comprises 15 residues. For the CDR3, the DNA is TGTGCCAGCAGCAAAGCGGGACAGGGGGGAGACATTCAGTACTTC. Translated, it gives CASSKAGQGGDIQYF.

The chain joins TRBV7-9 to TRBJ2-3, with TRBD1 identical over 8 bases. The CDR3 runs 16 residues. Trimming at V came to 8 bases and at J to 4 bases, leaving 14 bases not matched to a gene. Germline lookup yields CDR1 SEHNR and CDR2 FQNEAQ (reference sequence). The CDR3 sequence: CASSVGQGARADTQYF. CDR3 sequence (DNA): TGTGCCAGCTCGGTCGGGCAGGGGGCGCGCGCAGATACGCAGTATTTT.